This is a list of T cell receptor beta chains from one sample in a study of T cell responses to AZD1222 COVID-19 vaccine. Produced via immunoSEQ multiplex PCR; TCRdb's table is partial and in-frame only. The sample lists over 120,000 clones, more than 90% occurring once. The starting material was peripheral blood, obtained on day 0 of AZD1222 vaccination. The receptors here all came from an adult in good health. CDR3s include the opening cysteine and the closing phenylalanine or tryptophan. The order of the fields is V gene, CDR3 length, clone size, D gene, J gene, CDR3 protein, CDR3 DNA. The D gene is left open where the match is weak. Size is omitted from some rows. Given values are once, few, many or a class for expanded clones.

V gene: TRBV10-3; CDR3 length: 12; clone size: -; D gene: -; J gene: TRBJ1-5; CDR3 protein: CAISDSNQPQHF; CDR3 DNA: TGTGCCATCAGTGACAGCAATCAGCCCCAGCATTTT
V gene: TRBV5-1; CDR3 length: 16; clone size: -; D gene: -; J gene: TRBJ2-4; CDR3 protein: CASSRGGVAAKNIQYF; CDR3 DNA: TGCGCCAGCAGCCGCGGTGGGGTGGCGGCCAAAAACATTCAGTACTTC
V gene: TRBV28; CDR3 length: 17; clone size: -; D gene: TRBD1; J gene: TRBJ1-1; CDR3 protein: CASSLHHLGQGSTEAFF; CDR3 DNA: TGTGCCAGCAGTTTACACCACCTGGGACAGGGGAGCACTGAAGCTTTCTTT
V gene: TRBV6-1; CDR3 length: 16; clone size: few; D gene: TRBD1; J gene: TRBJ1-4; CDR3 protein: CASSEAPTGAGEKLFF; CDR3 DNA: TGTGCCAGCAGTGAAGCTCCCACAGGGGCGGGGGAAAAACTGTTTTTT
V gene: TRBV5-1; CDR3 length: 15; clone size: -; D gene: -; J gene: TRBJ1-2; CDR3 protein: CASSLVGTFNYGYTF; CDR3 DNA: TGCGCCAGCAGCTTGGTGGGCACTTTTAACTATGGCTACACCTTC
V gene: TRBV14; CDR3 length: 13; clone size: -; D gene: -; J gene: TRBJ2-5; CDR3 protein: CASSPRGRETQYF; CDR3 DNA: TGTGCCAGCAGCCCCAGGGGAAGGGAGACCCAGTACTTC
V gene: TRBV27; CDR3 length: 17; clone size: -; D gene: TRBD2; J gene: TRBJ2-3; CDR3 protein: CASSLSGLAGWSDTQYF; CDR3 DNA: TGTGCCAGCAGTTTATCGGGACTAGCGGGGTGGTCAGATACGCAGTATTTT
V gene: TRBV11-2; CDR3 length: 14; clone size: few; D gene: -; J gene: TRBJ2-3; CDR3 protein: CASSFRPSTDTQYF; CDR3 DNA: TGTGCCAGCAGCTTTCGGCCGAGCACAGATACGCAGTATTTT
V gene: TRBV5-4; CDR3 length: 15; clone size: -; D gene: -; J gene: TRBJ2-7; CDR3 protein: CASSLIPRLPGEQYF; CDR3 DNA: TGTGCCAGCAGCTTGATCCCGAGACTCCCTGGCGAGCAGTACTTC
V gene: TRBV6-5; CDR3 length: 15; clone size: -; D gene: -; J gene: TRBJ2-7; CDR3 protein: CASSYSADFRYEQYF; CDR3 DNA: TGTGCCAGCAGTTACTCCGCGGACTTCCGCTACGAGCAGTACTTC
V gene: TRBV7-9; CDR3 length: 14; clone size: -; D gene: -; J gene: TRBJ2-2; CDR3 protein: CASSLLGETGELFF; CDR3 DNA: TGTGCCAGCAGCTTATTAGGCGAAACCGGGGAGCTGTTTTTT
V gene: TRBV4-1; CDR3 length: 16; clone size: -; D gene: -; J gene: TRBJ2-7; CDR3 protein: CASSLAGTRLTYEQYF; CDR3 DNA: TGCGCCAGCAGCCTTGCCGGGACGCGACTTACCTACGAGCAGTACTTC
V gene: TRBV19; CDR3 length: 13; clone size: -; D gene: -; J gene: TRBJ1-5; CDR3 protein: CASSPLLLQPQHF; CDR3 DNA: TGTGCCAGTAGTCCTCTGTTGTTACAGCCCCAGCATTTT
V gene: TRBV27; CDR3 length: 16; clone size: -; D gene: -; J gene: TRBJ1-6; CDR3 protein: CASRIYTGSGNSPLHF; CDR3 DNA: TGTGCCAGCAGAATCTATACAGGGAGCGGTAATTCACCCCTCCACTTT
V gene: TRBV15; CDR3 length: 14; clone size: -; D gene: TRBD1; J gene: TRBJ2-7; CDR3 protein: CATSVDRGAYEQYF; CDR3 DNA: TGTGCCACCAGCGTGGACAGGGGAGCCTACGAGCAGTACTTC
V gene: TRBV6-5; CDR3 length: 13; clone size: -; D gene: -; J gene: TRBJ1-1; CDR3 protein: CASSYNRVTEAFF; CDR3 DNA: TGTGCCAGCAGTTACAATAGGGTCACTGAAGCTTTCTTT
V gene: TRBV6-5; CDR3 length: 14; clone size: few; D gene: -; J gene: TRBJ1-2; CDR3 protein: CASSYSDRNYGYTF; CDR3 DNA: TGTGCCAGCAGTTACTCGGACCGCAATTATGGCTACACCTTC
V gene: TRBV7-2; CDR3 length: 15; clone size: -; D gene: -; J gene: TRBJ1-6; CDR3 protein: CASSLNRDNRSPLHF; CDR3 DNA: TGTGCCAGCAGCTTAAACCGGGACAATCGCTCACCCCTCCACTTT
V gene: TRBV12-3/TRBV12-4; CDR3 length: 12; clone size: -; D gene: TRBD2; J gene: TRBJ2-7; CDR3 protein: CASSGRVYEQYF; CDR3 DNA: TGTGCCAGCAGTGGGAGGGTCTACGAGCAGTACTTC
V gene: TRBV18; CDR3 length: 19; clone size: -; D gene: -; J gene: TRBJ2-6; CDR3 protein: CASSPFGVTRSSGANVLTF; CDR3 DNA: TGTGCCAGCTCACCATTTGGCGTCACCCGGTCGTCTGGGGCCAACGTCCTGACTTTC
V gene: TRBV5-8; CDR3 length: 15; clone size: -; D gene: TRBD1; J gene: TRBJ1-5; CDR3 protein: CASSERTGRGQPQHF; CDR3 DNA: TGTGCCAGCAGCGAGCGGACAGGGCGGGGCCAGCCCCAGCATTTT
V gene: TRBV9; CDR3 length: 15; clone size: -; D gene: TRBD1; J gene: TRBJ2-7; CDR3 protein: CASSPRQGLTYEQYF; CDR3 DNA: TGTGCCAGCAGCCCCCGACAGGGCCTTACCTACGAGCAGTACTTC
V gene: TRBV6-1; CDR3 length: 20; clone size: -; D gene: TRBD1; J gene: TRBJ1-5; CDR3 protein: CASSARTGSSYVYSNQPQHF; CDR3 DNA: TGTGCCAGCAGTGCCCGGACAGGGTCCAGTTACGTATATAGCAATCAGCCCCAGCATTTT
V gene: TRBV28; CDR3 length: 16; clone size: -; D gene: TRBD2; J gene: TRBJ2-5; CDR3 protein: CASSFGPPGLAETQYF; CDR3 DNA: TGTGCCAGCAGTTTTGGCCCGCCGGGACTAGCGGAGACCCAGTACTTC
V gene: TRBV5-1; CDR3 length: 11; clone size: once; D gene: TRBD1; J gene: TRBJ1-2; CDR3 protein: CASSLNDRGDF; CDR3 DNA: TGCGCCAGCAGCTTAAATGACAGGGGGGACTTC
V gene: TRBV28; CDR3 length: 14; clone size: -; D gene: -; J gene: TRBJ2-1; CDR3 protein: CASSFPDPYNEQFF; CDR3 DNA: TGTGCCAGCAGCTTTCCCGACCCCTACAATGAGCAGTTCTTC
V gene: TRBV28; CDR3 length: 12; clone size: -; D gene: TRBD1; J gene: TRBJ1-2; CDR3 protein: CASSRGQNGYTF; CDR3 DNA: TGTGCCAGCAGCCGGGGACAGAACGGCTACACCTTC
V gene: TRBV13; CDR3 length: 13; clone size: -; D gene: -; J gene: TRBJ1-3; CDR3 protein: CASSPRGRNTIYF; CDR3 DNA: TGTGCCAGCAGCCCGCGCGGGCGAAACACCATATATTTT
V gene: TRBV9; CDR3 length: 13; clone size: -; D gene: -; J gene: TRBJ2-7; CDR3 protein: CASSASPTAEQYF; CDR3 DNA: TGTGCCAGCAGCGCTAGCCCCACCGCCGAGCAGTACTTC
V gene: TRBV27; CDR3 length: 12; clone size: -; D gene: -; J gene: TRBJ2-3; CDR3 protein: CASVARTFTQYF; CDR3 DNA: TGTGCCAGTGTGGCCAGGACCTTCACGCAGTATTTT
V gene: TRBV5-1; CDR3 length: 13; clone size: -; D gene: -; J gene: TRBJ1-1; CDR3 protein: CASSLGMDTEAFF; CDR3 DNA: TGCGCCAGCAGTTTGGGAATGGACACTGAAGCTTTCTTT
V gene: TRBV7-2; CDR3 length: 15; clone size: -; D gene: -; J gene: TRBJ1-5; CDR3 protein: CASSKQSTQNQPQHF; CDR3 DNA: TGTGCCAGCAGCAAACAGAGTACCCAAAATCAGCCCCAGCATTTT
V gene: TRBV6-5; CDR3 length: 14; clone size: -; D gene: -; J gene: TRBJ1-2; CDR3 protein: CASTYRGGDYGYTF; CDR3 DNA: TGTGCCAGCACCTACCGCGGGGGGGACTATGGCTACACCTTC
V gene: TRBV9; CDR3 length: 17; clone size: once; D gene: -; J gene: TRBJ1-6; CDR3 protein: CASSVGQQRSYNSPLHF; CDR3 DNA: TGTGCCAGCAGCGTAGGGCAACAGCGATCCTATAATTCACCCCTCCACTTT
V gene: TRBV13; CDR3 length: 12; clone size: -; D gene: -; J gene: TRBJ2-7; CDR3 protein: CASSLVKGEQYF; CDR3 DNA: TGTGCCAGCAGCTTAGTCAAGGGCGAGCAGTACTTC
V gene: TRBV14; CDR3 length: 18; clone size: -; D gene: -; J gene: TRBJ2-1; CDR3 protein: CASSQDRSQGSSYNEQFF; CDR3 DNA: TGTGCCAGCAGCCAAGATAGGTCCCAGGGGAGCTCCTACAATGAGCAGTTCTTC